This T cell receptor beta chain was found in a study of T cell repertoires in cytomegalovirus infection. Study-wide background: A matching HLA type, together with CMV infection, was signaled by public TCR beta signatures.

In germline, CDR1 is SGHVS, CDR2 FQNEAQ. The V segment lost 2 bases and the J segment 0 bases; nucleotides outside the gene matches: 7. The CDR3 sequence is 18 residues long. Whole-study findings and limits: Of the TCR beta families, the public ones yielded a cumulative frequency that identified carriers of CMV plus the relevant HLA. Across the ex vivo response, the dominant clonotypes were HLA-C-restricted CMV-specific TCR beta clonotypes.

MiXCR, run by TCRdb on the reads, gives a single entry per CDR3 protein. Of fewer than 250,000 distinct CDR3 sequences listed, 22% were seen once; the top ten hold 18%. This clonotype was seen many times. The antigen is not known. Sample: CD8+ T cells from PBMCs. The origin of this receptor is a human donor in good health (CMV status not recorded). Some clones in this sample may be carry-over from other donors' samples. This sequence joins TRBV7-8 and TRBJ2-3; 11 nucleotides align to TRBD2. CDR3: CASSLSLAGGLSTDTQYF. CDR3 nucleotide sequence: TGTGCCAGCAGCTTAAGTCTAGCGGGGGGCCTGAGCACAGATACGCAGTATTTT. Supplemented by reference TRBV7-8 and TRBJ2-3, the full variable domain reads GAGVSQSPRYKVAKRGQDVALRCDPISGHVSLFWYQQALGQGPEFLTYFQNEAQLDKSGLPSDRFFAERPEGSVSTLKIQRTQQEDSAVYLCASSLSLAGGLSTDTQYFGPGTRLTVL.